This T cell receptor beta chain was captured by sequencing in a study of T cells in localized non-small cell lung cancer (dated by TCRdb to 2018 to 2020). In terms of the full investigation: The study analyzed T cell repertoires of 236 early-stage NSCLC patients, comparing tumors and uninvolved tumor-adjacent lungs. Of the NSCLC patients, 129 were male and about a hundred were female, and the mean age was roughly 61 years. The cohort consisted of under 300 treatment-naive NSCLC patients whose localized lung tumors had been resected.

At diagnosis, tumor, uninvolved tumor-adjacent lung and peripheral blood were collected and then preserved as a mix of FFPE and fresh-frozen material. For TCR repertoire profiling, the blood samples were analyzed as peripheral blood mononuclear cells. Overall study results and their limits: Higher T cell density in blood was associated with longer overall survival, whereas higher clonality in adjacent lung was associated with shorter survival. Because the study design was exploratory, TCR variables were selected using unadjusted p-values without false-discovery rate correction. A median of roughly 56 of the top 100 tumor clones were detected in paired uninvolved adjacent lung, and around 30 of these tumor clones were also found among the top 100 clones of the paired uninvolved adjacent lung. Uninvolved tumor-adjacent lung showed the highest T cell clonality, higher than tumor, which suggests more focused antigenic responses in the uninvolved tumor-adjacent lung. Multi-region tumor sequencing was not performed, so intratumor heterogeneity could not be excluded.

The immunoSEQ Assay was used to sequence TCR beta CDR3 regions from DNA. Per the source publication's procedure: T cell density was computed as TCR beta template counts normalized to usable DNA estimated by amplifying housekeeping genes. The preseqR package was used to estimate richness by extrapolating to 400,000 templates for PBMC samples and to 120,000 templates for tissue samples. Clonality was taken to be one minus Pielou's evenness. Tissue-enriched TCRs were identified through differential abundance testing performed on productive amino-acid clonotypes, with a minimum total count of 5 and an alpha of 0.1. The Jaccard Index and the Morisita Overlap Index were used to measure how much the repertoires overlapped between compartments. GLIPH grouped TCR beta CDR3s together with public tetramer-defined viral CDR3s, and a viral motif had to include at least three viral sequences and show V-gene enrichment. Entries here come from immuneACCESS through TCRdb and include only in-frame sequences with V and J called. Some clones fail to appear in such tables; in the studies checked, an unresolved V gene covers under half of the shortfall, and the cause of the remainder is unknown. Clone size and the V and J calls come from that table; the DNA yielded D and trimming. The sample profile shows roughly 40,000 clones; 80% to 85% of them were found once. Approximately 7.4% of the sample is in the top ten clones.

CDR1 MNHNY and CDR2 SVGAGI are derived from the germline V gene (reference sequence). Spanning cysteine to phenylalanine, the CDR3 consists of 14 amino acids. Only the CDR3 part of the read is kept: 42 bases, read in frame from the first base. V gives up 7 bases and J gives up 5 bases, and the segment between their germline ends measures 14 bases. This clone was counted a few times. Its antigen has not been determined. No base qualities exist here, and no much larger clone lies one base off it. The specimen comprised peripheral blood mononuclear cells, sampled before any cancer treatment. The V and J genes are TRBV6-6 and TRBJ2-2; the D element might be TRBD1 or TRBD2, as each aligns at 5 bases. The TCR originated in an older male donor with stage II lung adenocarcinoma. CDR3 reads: CASNTGRSTGELFF. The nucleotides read TGTGCCAGCAATACGGGACGGTCAACCGGGGAGCTGTTTTTT.